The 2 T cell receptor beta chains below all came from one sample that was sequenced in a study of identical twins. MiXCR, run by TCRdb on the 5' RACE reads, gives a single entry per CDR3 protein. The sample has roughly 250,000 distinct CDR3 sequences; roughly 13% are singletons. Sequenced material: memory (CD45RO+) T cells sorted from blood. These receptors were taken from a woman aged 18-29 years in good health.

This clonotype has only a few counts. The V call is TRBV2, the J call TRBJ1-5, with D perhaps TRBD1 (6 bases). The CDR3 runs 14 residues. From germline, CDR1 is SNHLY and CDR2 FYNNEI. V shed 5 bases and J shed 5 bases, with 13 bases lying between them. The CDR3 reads CASSPLKGDQPQHF. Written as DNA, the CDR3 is TGTGCCAGCAGTCCCCTAAAGGGGGATCAGCCCCAGCATTTT.

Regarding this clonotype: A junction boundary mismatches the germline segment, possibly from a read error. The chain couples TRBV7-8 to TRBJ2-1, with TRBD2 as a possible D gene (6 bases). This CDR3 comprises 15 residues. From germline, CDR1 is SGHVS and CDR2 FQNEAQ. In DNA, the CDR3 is TGTGCCAGCACCTTACGGGGGTCCACCTACAATGAGCAGTTCTTC. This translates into CASTLRGSTYNEQFF. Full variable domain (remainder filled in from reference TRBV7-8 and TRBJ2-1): GAGVSQSPRYKVAKRGQDVALRCDPISGHVSLFWYQQALGQGPEFLTYFQNEAQLDKSGLPSDRFFAERPEGSVSTLKIQRTQQEDSAVYLCASTLRGSTYNEQFFGPGTRLTVL.